This TCR beta chain is drawn from a study of shared clonotypes between healthy human individuals. Overall study findings and caveats: The authors expected sequencing depth to affect clonotype sharing among donors. Limitation of the genetic and exposure-history diversity represented came from the few donors.

The CDR3 runs 15 residues. CDR1 is WSHSY, CDR2 SAAADI, per germline. The V gene lost 6 bases and the J gene lost 7 bases, with 18 bases spanning the gap. Deep was the level at which the assay was run. PCR replicates from unsorted PBMC used about 300 ng DNA, and this amount was 32,000 or so T cell genomes. Profiling relied on immunoSEQ multiplex PCR, and the TCRdb table lists in-frame clones only, not all of them. In the table there are more than 400,000 clones, about 85% of which are singletons. For this clone: As yet, its antigen is unknown.

This TCR was recovered from a woman between 35 and 50 years old in good health. Some clones in this sample may be carry-over from other donors' samples. The specimen was PBMCs. This chain connects TRBV10-2 to TRBJ2-2; D is possibly TRBD1 or TRBD2 (5 bases each). This chain's CDR3 is CASRPVADGGGELFF. The CDR3 DNA reads TGCGCCAGCAGACCCGTGGCGGATGGGGGCGGGGAGCTGTTTTTT.